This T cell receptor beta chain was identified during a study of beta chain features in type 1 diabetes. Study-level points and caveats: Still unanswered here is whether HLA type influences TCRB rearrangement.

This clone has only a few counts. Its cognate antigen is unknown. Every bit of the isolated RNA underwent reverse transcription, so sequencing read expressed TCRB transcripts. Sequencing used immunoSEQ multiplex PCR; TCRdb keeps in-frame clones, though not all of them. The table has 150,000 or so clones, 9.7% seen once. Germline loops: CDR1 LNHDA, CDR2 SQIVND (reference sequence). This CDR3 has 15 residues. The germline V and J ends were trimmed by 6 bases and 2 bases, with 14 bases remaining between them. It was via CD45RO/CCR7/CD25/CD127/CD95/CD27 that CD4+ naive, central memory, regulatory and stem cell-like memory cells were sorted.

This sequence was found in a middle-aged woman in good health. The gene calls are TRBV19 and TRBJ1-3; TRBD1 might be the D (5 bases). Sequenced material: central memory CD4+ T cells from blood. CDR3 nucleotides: TGTGCCAGTAGGCGGGGCCGGTCCCCTGGAAACACCATATATTTT. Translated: CASRRGRSPGNTIYF. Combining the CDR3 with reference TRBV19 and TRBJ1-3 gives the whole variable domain DGGITQSPKYLFRKEGQNVTLSCEQNLNHDAMYWYRQDPGQGLRLIYYSQIVNDFQKGDIAEGYSVSREKKESFPLTVTSAQKNPTAFYLCASRRGRSPGNTIYFGEGSWLTVV.